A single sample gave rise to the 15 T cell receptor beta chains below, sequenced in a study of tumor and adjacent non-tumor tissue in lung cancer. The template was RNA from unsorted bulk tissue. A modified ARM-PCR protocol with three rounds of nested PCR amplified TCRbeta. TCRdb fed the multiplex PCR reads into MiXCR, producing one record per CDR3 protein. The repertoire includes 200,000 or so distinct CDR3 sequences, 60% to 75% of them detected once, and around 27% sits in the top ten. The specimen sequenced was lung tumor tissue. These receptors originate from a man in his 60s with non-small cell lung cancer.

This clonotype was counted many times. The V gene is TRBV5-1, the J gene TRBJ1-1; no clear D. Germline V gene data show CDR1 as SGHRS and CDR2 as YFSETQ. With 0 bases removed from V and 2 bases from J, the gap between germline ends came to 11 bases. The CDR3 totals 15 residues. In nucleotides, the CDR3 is TGCGCCAGCAGCTTGGGCTGGGGAGGAAACACTGAAGCTTTCTTT. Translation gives CASSLGWGGNTEAFF.

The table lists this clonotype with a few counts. The CDR3 DNA is TGCAGTGCTTCCAGGGGCAGGCTGGTCTCTGAAGCTTTCTTT. It is translated as CSASRGRLVSEAFF. The V call is TRBV20-1, the J call TRBJ1-1; D perhaps matches TRBD1 (6 bases). V lost 5 bases, J lost 6 bases, and 19 bases lay in between. The CDR3 is made up of 14 amino acids. Per the germline V gene, CDR1 is DFQATT and CDR2 is SNEGSKA (reference sequence).

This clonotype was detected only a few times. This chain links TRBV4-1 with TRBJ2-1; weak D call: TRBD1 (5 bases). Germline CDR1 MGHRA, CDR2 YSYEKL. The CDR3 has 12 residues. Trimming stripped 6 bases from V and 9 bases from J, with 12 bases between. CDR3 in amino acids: CASSKEGVEQFF. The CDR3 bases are TGCGCCAGCAGTAAAGAAGGGGTTGAGCAGTTCTTC.

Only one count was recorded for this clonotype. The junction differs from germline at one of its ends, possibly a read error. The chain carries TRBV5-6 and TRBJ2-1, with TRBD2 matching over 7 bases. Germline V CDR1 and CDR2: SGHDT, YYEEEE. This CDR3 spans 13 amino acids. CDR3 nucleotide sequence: TGTGCCAGCAGCCGCGTCGGGAGGAATGGGCAGTTCTTC. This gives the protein CASSRVGRNGQFF.

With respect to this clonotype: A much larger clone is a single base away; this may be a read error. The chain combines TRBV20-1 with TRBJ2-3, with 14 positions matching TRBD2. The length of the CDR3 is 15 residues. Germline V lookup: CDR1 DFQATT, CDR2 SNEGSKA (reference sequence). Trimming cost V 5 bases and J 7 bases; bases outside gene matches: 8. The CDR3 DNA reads TGCAGTGCTGTCGGGACTAGCGGGAGTCAATATACGCAGTATTTT. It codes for CSAVGTSGSQYTQYF.

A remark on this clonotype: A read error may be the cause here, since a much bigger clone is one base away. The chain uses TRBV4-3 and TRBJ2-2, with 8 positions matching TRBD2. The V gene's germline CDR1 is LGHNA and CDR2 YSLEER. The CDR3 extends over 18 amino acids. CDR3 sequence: CASSQDPAGGRNTWELFF. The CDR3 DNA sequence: TGCGCCAGCAGCCAAGATCCCGCGGGGGGCCGGAACACCTGGGAGCTGTTTTTT.

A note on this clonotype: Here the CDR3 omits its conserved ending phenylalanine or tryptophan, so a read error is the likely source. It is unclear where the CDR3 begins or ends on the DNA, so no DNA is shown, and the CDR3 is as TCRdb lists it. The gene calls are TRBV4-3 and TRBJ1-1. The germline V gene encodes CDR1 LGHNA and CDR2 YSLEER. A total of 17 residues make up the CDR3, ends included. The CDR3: CASSQDVSGSSGTEALL.

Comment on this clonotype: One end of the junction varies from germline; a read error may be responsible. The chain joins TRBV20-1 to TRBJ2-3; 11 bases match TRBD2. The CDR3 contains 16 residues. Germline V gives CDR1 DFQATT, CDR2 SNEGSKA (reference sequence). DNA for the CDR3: TGCAGTGCGATAGGGACTAGCGGTGAAGACACAGATACGGAGTATTTT. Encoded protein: CSAIGTSGEDTDTEYF.

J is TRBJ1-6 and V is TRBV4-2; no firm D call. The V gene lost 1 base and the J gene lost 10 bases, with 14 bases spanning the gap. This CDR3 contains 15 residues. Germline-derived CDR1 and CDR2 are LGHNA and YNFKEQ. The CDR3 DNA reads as TGTGCCAGCAGCCAAGGTACATCGTCGGGATCACCCCTCCACTTT. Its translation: CASSQGTSSGSPLHF.

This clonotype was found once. CDR3 nucleotide sequence: TGCAGTGCTTACATTAACGGGAGGGCCTTCAATGAGCAGTTCTTC. It translates to CSAYINGRAFNEQFF. This chain links TRBV20-1 with TRBJ2-1; 8 bases align to TRBD2. Germline CDR1 and CDR2: DFQATT and SNEGSKA (reference sequence). J was trimmed by 6 bases and V by 5 bases; bases with no gene match: 12. CDR3 length: 15 amino acids.

The CDR3 sequence: CASSYSTAGLGEQYF. The CDR3 coding sequence is TGTGCCAGCAGTTACTCGACGGCGGGTTTAGGTGAGCAGTACTTC. The chain employs TRBV6-2 or TRBV6-3 and TRBJ2-7; D is possibly TRBD2 (5 bases). The CDR3 has 15 residues. The germline gives CDR1 MNHEY, CDR2 SVGEGT. With 0 bases removed from V and 7 bases from J, the gap between germline ends came to 16 bases.

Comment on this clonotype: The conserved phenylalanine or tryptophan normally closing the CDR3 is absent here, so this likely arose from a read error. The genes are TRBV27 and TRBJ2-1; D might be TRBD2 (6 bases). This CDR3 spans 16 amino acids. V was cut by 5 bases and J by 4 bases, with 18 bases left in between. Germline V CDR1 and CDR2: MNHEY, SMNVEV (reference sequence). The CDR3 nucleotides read TGTGCCAGCAGTGAATCTAGCGAGTATCCTTACAATGAGCAGTTCTTA. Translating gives CASSESSEYPYNEQFL.

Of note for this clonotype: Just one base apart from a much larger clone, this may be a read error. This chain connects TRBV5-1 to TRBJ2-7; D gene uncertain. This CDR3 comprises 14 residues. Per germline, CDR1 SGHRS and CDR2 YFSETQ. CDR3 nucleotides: TGCGCCAGCAGCTTGGAGGAGCAGTACTACGAGCAGCACTTC. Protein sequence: CASSLEEQYYEQHF.

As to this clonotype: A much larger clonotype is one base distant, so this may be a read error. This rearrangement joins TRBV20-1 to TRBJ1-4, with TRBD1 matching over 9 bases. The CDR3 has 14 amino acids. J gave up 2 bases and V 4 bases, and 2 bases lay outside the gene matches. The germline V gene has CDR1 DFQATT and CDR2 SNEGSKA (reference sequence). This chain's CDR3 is CSATGTGTNEKLFF. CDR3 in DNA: TGCAGTGCTACAGGGACAGGGACTAATGAAAAACTGTTTTTT.

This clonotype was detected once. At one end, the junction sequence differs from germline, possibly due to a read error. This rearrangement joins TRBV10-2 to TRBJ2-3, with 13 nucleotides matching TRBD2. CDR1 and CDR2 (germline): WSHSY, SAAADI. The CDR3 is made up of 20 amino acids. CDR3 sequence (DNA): TGCGTCAGCGCTCCAAACCGATGGACTAGCGGGAGTCGCGGTTCAGATACGCAGTATTTT. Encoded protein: CVSAPNRWTSGSRGSDTQYF.